This record covers a single TCR beta chain. Its antigen is not known. This sample was included in a study of cytomegalovirus exposure and HLA in healthy donors. About the research overall: About 83 million unique TCRs from HLA-typed donors made up an early data release.

With 60 Vbeta and 13 Jbeta primers, the PCR was carried out. Repertoires were generated with immunoSEQ multiplex PCR, while TCRdb's copy carries only in-frame clones and drops some. The sample holds about 110,000 clones; 65% to 80% are singletons and the top ten take over 2.5%. Whole-study results and caveats: Segments of the TCR beta V type were, in most cases, productive about 87% or about 30% of the time in an earlier analysis. Altogether, more than 150 TCR beta chains were recorded as cytomegalovirus-associated.

J was trimmed by 1 base and V by 4 bases; bases with no gene match: 1. The CDR3 spans 14 residues. The germline CDR1 and CDR2 sequences are SGHDN and FVKESK. These donors, healthy bone marrow donors, were studied. V usage is TRBV14 and J usage is TRBJ2-3; 8 positions match TRBD1. This receptor was taken from a woman aged 60-75 years in good health and CMV-seropositive. The sample comprised PBMCs. The CDR3 nucleotides read TGTGCCAGCAGCCCGACAGGGGGCACAGATACGCAGTATTTT. Its translation is CASSPTGGTDTQYF.